This TCR beta chain was retrieved from a study of shared clonotypes between healthy human individuals. Per the germline V gene, CDR1 is SGHNT and CDR2 is YENEEA. Trimming stripped 4 bases from V and 1 base from J, with 11 bases between. This CDR3 has 15 amino acids. The protocol was immunoSEQ multiplex PCR, while the TCRdb copy is restricted to in-frame clones and leaves out a portion. Found here are hundreds of thousands of clones, 73% of them singletons; the top ten hold around 1.7%. General observations from the study: Though the depth was large, rarefaction showed that sorted-subset sequencing was incomplete. Sequencing depth was predicted to influence how clonotypes are shared among donors.

This clone was recorded a few times. Its antigen is unidentified. The receptor was isolated from a woman aged 30 to 39 in good health. The material sequenced was memory CD4+ T cells sorted from blood. Subset here: CD45RA-negative fraction. The chain is built from TRBV11-3 and TRBJ2-1, with TRBD1 as a possible D gene (5 bases). The CDR3 nucleotides read TGTGCCAGCAGCTGGAATGGGGCGTCCTACAATGAGCAGTTCTTC. Translation gives CASSWNGASYNEQFF.